Each of the 17 T cell receptor beta chains below was sequenced from the same sample in a study of T-cell reconstitution after alpha-beta-depleted transplantation in children. Preparation of the TCRbeta library was carried out with unique molecular identifiers. One entry per CDR3 protein, called by TCRdb with MiXCR from the PCR reads. Seen here are roughly 790,000 distinct CDR3 sequences, less than 20% observed once, and the top ten hold roughly 5%. The sequences come from PBMCs, mostly from graft donor cells, collected 360 days after TCRalphabeta/CD19-depleted stem cell transplant. These receptor sequences come from a male patient aged 10 to 17 who had a stem cell transplant for acute lymphoblastic leukemia, so the T cells may come from the graft donor.

This clonotype has only a few counts. This rearrangement joins TRBV29-1 to TRBJ1-2; TRBD1 matches 8 bases. The V gene's germline CDR1 is SQVTM and CDR2 ANQGSEA. The CDR3 loop spans 15 amino acids. The V gene end was trimmed by 0 bases and the J gene end by 5 bases; junction bases not matched to a gene: 8. In DNA, the CDR3 is TGCAGCGTTGAAGATCCAACAGGGGGGCGGTATGGCTACACCTTC. This translates into CSVEDPTGGRYGYTF.

This clonotype has only a few counts. This chain uses TRBV3-1 with TRBJ2-5; 10 positions agree with TRBD1. V lost 3 bases to trimming and J lost 3 bases; unmatched junction nucleotides: 7. Germline V lookup: CDR1 LGHDT, CDR2 YNNKEL (reference sequence). The CDR3 consists of 16 residues. CDR3 sequence reads: CASSQWTGTGEETQYF. The CDR3 DNA reads as TGTGCCAGCAGCCAGTGGACCGGGACAGGGGAAGAGACCCAGTACTTC.

This clonotype was counted at least ten times. This sequence joins TRBV5-8 and TRBJ2-1; 10 bases agree with TRBD1. CDR3 length: 16 amino acids. V gave up 7 bases and J gave up 1 base; unmatched junction bases: 8. Germline V gene lookup returns CDR1 SGHTS and CDR2 YDEGEE. CDR3 loop: CASSPLGQGSYNEQFF. The CDR3 DNA reads TGTGCCAGCTCCCCGTTGGGACAGGGGTCCTACAATGAGCAGTTCTTC.

The chain combines TRBV7-3 with TRBJ2-7, with D hard to call. Trimming took off 5 bases at V and 7 bases at J, with 12 bases between the two ends. The CDR3 covers 12 residues. Germline V lookup: CDR1 SGHTA, CDR2 FQGTGA. The CDR3 loop is CASSPHSLEQYF. The CDR3 DNA sequence: TGTGCCAGCAGCCCCCACTCGCTTGAGCAGTACTTC.

The chain has TRBV20-1 and TRBJ1-3, with unresolved D. V was shortened by 3 bases and J by 2 bases, with 5 bases between the two germline ends. The CDR3 extends over 12 amino acids. Germline V CDR1 and CDR2: DFQATT, SNEGSKA (reference sequence). CDR3: CSASSPGNTIYF. The CDR3 coding sequence is TGCAGTGCTAGTTCCCCTGGAAACACCATATATTTT.

This clonotype appeared a few times. The V and J genes are TRBV2 and TRBJ2-2; TRBD2 matches 8 bases. Germline CDR1 SNHLY, CDR2 FYNNEI. V was pared by 6 bases and J by 3 bases, with 9 bases of the junction left unmatched. The CDR3 has 16 amino acids. The CDR3 bases are TGTGCCAGCAGCGCGCCGGGACTAGGGCACACCGGGGAGCTGTTTTTT. Its translation is CASSAPGLGHTGELFF.

This clonotype has only a few counts. The chain carries TRBV7-6 and TRBJ2-5, with 8 bases fitting TRBD2. Germline assignment: CDR1 SGHVS and CDR2 FNYEAQ. CDR3 length equals 15 residues. The V and J ends lost 1 base and 5 bases, in that order; junction bases with no gene match: 6. As DNA, the CDR3 is TGTGCCAGCAGCTTAGAGGGACTAGGGTTGGAGACCCAGTACTTC. It is translated as CASSLEGLGLETQYF.

This CDR3 is CASSSSPVEGSYNEQFF. CDR3 DNA sequence: TGCGCCAGCAGCTCGTCACCTGTGGAAGGGTCCTACAATGAGCAGTTCTTC. This chain links TRBV5-1 with TRBJ2-1; D ambiguous. The V and J ends lost 3 bases and 1 base respectively, with 17 bases between them. Germline-derived CDR1 and CDR2 are SGHRS and YFSETQ. This CDR3 contains 17 residues.

This clonotype was seen only a few times. The DNA of the CDR3 is TGTGCCAGCAAAAGGAGGGAGTTGGGAGAGCAGTTCTTC. Translating gives CASKRRELGEQFF. The V call is TRBV12-3 or TRBV12-4, the J call TRBJ2-1; weak D call: TRBD2 (6 bases). The V end lost 7 bases, the J end lost 10 bases, and 17 bases lay between the germline ends. The CDR3 contains 13 residues.

There are a few counts of this clonotype. This sequence joins TRBV4-2 and TRBJ2-6; D unclear. Germline CDR1 reads LGHNA; CDR2 reads YNFKEQ. The V end lost 0 bases, the J end lost 2 bases, and 8 bases lay between the germline ends. This CDR3 has 16 residues. CDR3 sequence (DNA): TGTGCCAGCAGCCAAGATTGGAGTCCTGGGGCCAACGTCCTGACTTTC. The encoded protein is CASSQDWSPGANVLTF.

The chain combines TRBV5-1 with TRBJ2-3; D is perhaps TRBD2 (6 bases). The germline CDR1 and CDR2 sequences are SGHRS and YFSETQ. V was shortened by 2 bases and J by 4 bases, with 14 bases between the two germline ends. The CDR3 sequence is 15 residues long. The CDR3 DNA reads as TGCGCCAGCAGCTTCCGGCTGACTAGTCCAGATACGCAGTATTTT. This gives the protein CASSFRLTSPDTQYF.

This clonotype was detected only a few times. This chain connects TRBV18 to TRBJ1-4; D not certain. The CDR3 has 12 residues. V lost 9 bases to trimming and J lost 5 bases, with 10 bases between them. Per germline, CDR1 KGHSH and CDR2 LQKENI. The DNA of the CDR3 is TGTGCCAGTTCTGCGCTAAATGAAAAACTGTTTTTT. Amino acids: CASSALNEKLFF.

This clonotype was counted between two and nine times. The chain joins TRBV29-1 to TRBJ2-7, with 8 bases lining up with TRBD2. Germline V gene lookup returns CDR1 SQVTM and CDR2 ANQGSEA. The CDR3 extends over 14 amino acids. V shed 0 bases, J shed 2 bases, and the junction held 3 bases outside the gene matches. The CDR3 coding sequence is TGCAGCGTTGAAGAGGGCGGGGGGACCTACGAGCAGTACTTC. As protein: CSVEEGGGTYEQYF.

The sample holds many counts of this clonotype. The chain is built from TRBV7-3 and TRBJ2-5; D remains ambiguous. Trimming stripped 0 bases from V and 0 bases from J, with 5 bases between. This CDR3 is 14 amino acids long. In germline, CDR1 is SGHTA, CDR2 FQGTGA. The CDR3 is CASSLTGHQETQYF. The CDR3 DNA follows: TGTGCCAGCAGCTTAACTGGCCACCAAGAGACCCAGTACTTC.

This clonotype has at least ten counts. The rearrangement joins TRBV6-1 to TRBJ2-1, with D perhaps being TRBD1 or TRBD2 (7 bases each). There are 14 residues in the CDR3. Germline V CDR1 and CDR2: MNHNS, SASEGT. V was cut by 3 bases and J by 8 bases, with 14 bases left in between. The CDR3: CASSEQTGRDEQFF. For the CDR3, the DNA is TGTGCCAGCAGTGAGCAGACAGGGAGGGATGAGCAGTTCTTC.

The rearrangement links TRBV2 to TRBJ2-1; D may be TRBD2 (8 bases). In germline, CDR1 is SNHLY, CDR2 FYNNEI. This CDR3 spans 16 amino acids. Trimming took 10 bases from V and 1 from J, leaving 20 bases between them. CDR3 nucleotides: TGTGCCATCGAACCGGGAGGGGGCGGGTCCTACAATGAGCAGTTCTTC. Translated: CAIEPGGGGSYNEQFF.

This clonotype was counted between two and nine times. The chain is built from TRBV14 and TRBJ2-3; 10 bases are shared with TRBD2. The CDR3 extends over 16 amino acids. V was clipped by 1 base and J by 9 bases; unmatched bases: 10. CDR1 SGHDN and CDR2 FVKESK come from the germline V gene. The CDR3 protein is CASSQATSGIRGTQYF. The CDR3 DNA reads as TGTGCCAGCAGCCAAGCAACTAGCGGGATAAGGGGCACGCAGTATTTT.